These 10 T cell receptor beta chains originate from one sample sequenced in a study of shared clonotypes between healthy human individuals. Sequencing used immunoSEQ multiplex PCR; TCRdb keeps in-frame clones, though not all of them. The table lists roughly 500,000 clones, about four fifths of them singletons. The sample was PBMCs. All receptors derive from a woman aged 35 to 49 in good health. Some clones in this sample may be carry-over from other donors' samples.

This rearrangement joins TRBV15 to TRBJ2-3; D is uncertain. The CDR3 sequence is 13 residues long. V was pared by 1 base and J by 2 bases, with 4 bases between. Per germline, CDR1 LNHNV and CDR2 YYDKDF (reference sequence). CDR3 protein: CATSRADTDTQYF. CDR3 in DNA: TGTGCCACCAGCAGAGCAGACACAGATACGCAGTATTTT.

This clone was recorded a few times. The rearrangement joins TRBV14 to TRBJ2-3; D is unclear. Germline CDR1 and CDR2: SGHDN and FVKESK. This CDR3 is 13 amino acids long. V dropped 4 bases and J dropped 6 bases, with 11 bases sitting between them. CDR3 nucleotide sequence: TGTGCCAGCAGCCTCATGATAACGGATACGCAGTATTTT. Translated: CASSLMITDTQYF.

The rearrangement joins TRBV14 to TRBJ2-7; TRBD2 agrees at 12 bases. This CDR3 spans 23 amino acids. Losses at the gene ends were 2 bases for V and 2 bases for J; bases not matched to a gene: 25. CDR1 and CDR2 from the germline V gene are SGHDN and FVKESK. The CDR3 here is CASSQRVPPYPFLAGGAPYEQYF. CDR3 coding DNA: TGTGCCAGCAGCCAAAGGGTGCCGCCGTATCCCTTCCTAGCGGGAGGGGCGCCCTACGAGCAGTACTTC.

The chain has TRBV13 and TRBJ2-5; TRBD2 agrees at 13 bases. V gave up 5 bases and J gave up 5 bases; unmatched junction bases: 8. The germline gives CDR1 PRHDT, CDR2 FYEKMQ (reference sequence). The length of the CDR3 is 16 residues. CDR3 nucleotide sequence: TGTGCCAGCAGCCTTCAACTAGCGGGAGGGGCTGAGACCCAGTACTTC. It encodes CASSLQLAGGAETQYF. The whole variable domain, filled in from reference TRBV13 and TRBJ2-5, reads AAGVIQSPRHLIKEKRETATLKCYPIPRHDTVYWYQQGPGQDPQFLISFYEKMQSDKGSIPDRFSAQQFSDYHSELNMSSLELGDSALYFCASSLQLAGGAETQYFGPGTRLLVL.

The rearrangement links TRBV5-1 to TRBJ2-2; D remains ambiguous. Deletions cut 4 bases from V and 1 base from J, with 8 bases between. The CDR3 is made up of 14 amino acids. Germline V gene lookup returns CDR1 SGHRS and CDR2 YFSETQ. The CDR3 DNA reads TGCGCCAGCAGCCCAGCGCTGAACACCGGGGAGCTGTTTTTT. Amino acid sequence: CASSPALNTGELFF.

This clone was recorded only once. The chain combines TRBV14 with TRBJ2-7; 12 bases line up with TRBD2. The germline gives CDR1 SGHDN, CDR2 FVKESK. The CDR3 contains 20 residues. V was clipped by 0 bases and J by 3 bases; unmatched bases: 15. The CDR3 spells CASSQDPLLAGGPVSYEQYF. CDR3 in DNA: TGTGCCAGCAGCCAAGATCCCTTACTAGCGGGAGGCCCTGTTAGCTACGAGCAGTACTTC.

As concerns this clone: The junction shows a germline mismatch at one end, possibly a read error. The gene calls are TRBV28 and TRBJ2-7; TRBD2 is a possible D gene (6 bases). CDR3 length equals 11 residues. Looked up from germline, CDR1 is MDHEN and CDR2 is SYDVKM. The CDR3 coding sequence is TGTGCCAGCAGTTTGCGGGACCTATTAAGCTTC. This codes for CASSLRDLLSF.

About this clone itself: With only one base between it and a far larger clone, this is likely a read error. V and J are TRBV7-9 and TRBJ1-4, with D unresolved. V was clipped by 2 bases and J by 5 bases, with 0 bases between them. This CDR3 is built from 11 residues. Per germline, CDR1 SEHNR and CDR2 FQNEAQ (reference sequence). The CDR3 sequence is CASSLNEKLFF. CDR3 coding DNA: TGTGCCAGCAGCTTAAATGAAAAACTGTTTTTT.

The chain is built from TRBV7-9 and TRBJ2-2, with D possibly called TRBD1 or TRBD2 (6 bases each). The germline V gene encodes CDR1 SEHNR and CDR2 FQNEAQ (reference sequence). CDR3 size: 15 residues. Trimming took 5 bases from V and 2 from J, leaving 12 bases between them. This CDR3 reads CASSRGQDNTGELFF. CDR3 coding DNA: TGTGCCAGCAGCCGGGGGCAGGATAACACCGGGGAGCTGTTTTTT.

CDR3 protein: CASSPEVRGETQYF. Written as DNA, the CDR3 is TGTGCCAGCTCACCGGAAGTCCGAGGGGAGACCCAGTACTTC. The rearrangement joins TRBV18 to TRBJ2-5; D is perhaps TRBD2 (5 bases). From germline, CDR1 is KGHSH and CDR2 LQKENI. Trimming stripped 3 bases from V and 5 bases from J, with 13 bases between. The CDR3 sequence is 14 residues long.